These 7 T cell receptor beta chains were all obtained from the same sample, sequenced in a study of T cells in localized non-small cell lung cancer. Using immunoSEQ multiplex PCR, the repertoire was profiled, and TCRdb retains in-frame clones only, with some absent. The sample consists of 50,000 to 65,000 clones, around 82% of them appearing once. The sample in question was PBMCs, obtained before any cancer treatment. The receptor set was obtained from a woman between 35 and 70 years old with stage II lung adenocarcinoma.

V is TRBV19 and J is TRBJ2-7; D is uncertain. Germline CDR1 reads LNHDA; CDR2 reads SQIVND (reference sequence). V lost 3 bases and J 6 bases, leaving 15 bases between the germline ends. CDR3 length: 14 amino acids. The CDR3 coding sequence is TGTGCCAGTAGTATCGGACGGACCCCTGGCGAGCAGTACTTC. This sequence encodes CASSIGRTPGEQYF.

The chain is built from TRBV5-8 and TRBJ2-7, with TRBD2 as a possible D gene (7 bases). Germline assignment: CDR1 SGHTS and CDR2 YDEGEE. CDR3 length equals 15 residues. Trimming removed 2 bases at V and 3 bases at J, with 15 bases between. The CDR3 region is CASSLAGHRSYEQYF. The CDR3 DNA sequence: TGTGCCAGCAGCTTAGCGGGACACCGAAGCTACGAGCAGTACTTC.

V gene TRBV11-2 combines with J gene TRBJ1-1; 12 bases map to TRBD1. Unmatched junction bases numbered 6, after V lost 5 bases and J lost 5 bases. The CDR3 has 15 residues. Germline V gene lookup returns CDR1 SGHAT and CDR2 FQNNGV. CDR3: CASSPGQGARTEAFF. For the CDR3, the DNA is TGTGCCAGCAGCCCGGGACAGGGGGCTCGGACTGAAGCTTTCTTT. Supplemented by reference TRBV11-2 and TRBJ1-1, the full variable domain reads EAGVAQSPRYKIIEKRQSVAFWCNPISGHATLYWYQQILGQGPKLLIQFQNNGVVDDSQLPKDRFSAERLKGVDSTLKIQPAKLEDSAVYLCASSPGQGARTEAFFGQGTRLTVV.

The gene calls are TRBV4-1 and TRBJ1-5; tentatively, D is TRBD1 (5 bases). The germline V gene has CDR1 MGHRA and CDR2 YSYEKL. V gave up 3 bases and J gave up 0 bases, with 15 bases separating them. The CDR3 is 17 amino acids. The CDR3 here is CASSQNTQGSSNQPQHF. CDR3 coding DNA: TGCGCCAGCAGCCAGAACACTCAGGGTAGTAGCAATCAGCCCCAGCATTTT.

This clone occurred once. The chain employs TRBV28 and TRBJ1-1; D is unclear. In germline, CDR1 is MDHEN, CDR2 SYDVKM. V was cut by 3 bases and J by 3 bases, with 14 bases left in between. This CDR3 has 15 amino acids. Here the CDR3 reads CASSFSGRVDTEAFF. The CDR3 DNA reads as TGTGCCAGCAGTTTTTCGGGGAGGGTGGACACTGAAGCTTTCTTT.

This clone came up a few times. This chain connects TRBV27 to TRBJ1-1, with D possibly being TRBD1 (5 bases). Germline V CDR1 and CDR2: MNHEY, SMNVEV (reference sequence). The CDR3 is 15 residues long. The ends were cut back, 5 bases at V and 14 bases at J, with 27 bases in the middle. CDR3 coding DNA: TGTGCCAGCAGTCCCGGACACGGCATCGATAATGGCACCTTCTTT. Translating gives CASSPGHGIDNGTFF.

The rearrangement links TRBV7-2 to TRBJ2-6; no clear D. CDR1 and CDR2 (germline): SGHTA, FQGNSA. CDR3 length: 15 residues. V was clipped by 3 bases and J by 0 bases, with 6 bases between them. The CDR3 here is CASSFQHSGANVLTF. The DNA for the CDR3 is TGTGCCAGCAGCTTTCAACACTCTGGGGCCAACGTCCTGACTTTC. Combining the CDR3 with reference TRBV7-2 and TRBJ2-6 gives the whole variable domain GAGVSQSPSNKVTEKGKDVELRCDPISGHTALYWYRQSLGQGLEFLIYFQGNSAPDKSGLPSDRFSAERTGGSVSTLTIQRTQQEDSAVYLCASSFQHSGANVLTFGAGSRLTVL.